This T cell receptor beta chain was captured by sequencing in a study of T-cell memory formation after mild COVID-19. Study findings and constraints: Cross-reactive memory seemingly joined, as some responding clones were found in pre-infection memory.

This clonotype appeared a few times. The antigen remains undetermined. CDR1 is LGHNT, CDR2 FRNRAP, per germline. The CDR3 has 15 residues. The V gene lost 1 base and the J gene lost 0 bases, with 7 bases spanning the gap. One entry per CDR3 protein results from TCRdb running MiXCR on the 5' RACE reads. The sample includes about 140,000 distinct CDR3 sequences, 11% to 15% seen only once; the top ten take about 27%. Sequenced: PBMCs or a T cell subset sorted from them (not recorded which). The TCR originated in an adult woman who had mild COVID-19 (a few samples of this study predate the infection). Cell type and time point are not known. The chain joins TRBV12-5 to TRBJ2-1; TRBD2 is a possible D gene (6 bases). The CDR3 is CASGLDGSSYNEQFF. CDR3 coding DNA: TGTGCTAGTGGTTTGGACGGGAGCTCCTACAATGAGCAGTTCTTC. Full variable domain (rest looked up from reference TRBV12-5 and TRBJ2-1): DARVTQTPRHKVTEMGQEVTMRCQPILGHNTVFWYRQTMMQGLELLAYFRNRAPLDDSGMPKDRFSAEMPDATLATLKIQPSEPRDSAVYFCASGLDGSSYNEQFFGPGTRLTVL.